Sequencing of this T cell receptor beta chain was carried out in a study of T cell responses to AZD1222 COVID-19 vaccine. Points from the study as a whole: Among vaccine-associated CD4 TCRs, coverage spanned spike, with dominance at 160-218 and 743-854.

Using immunoSEQ multiplex PCR, the repertoire was profiled, and TCRdb retains in-frame clones only, with some absent. The sample contains 100,000 to 150,000 clones, more than 80% of which appear only once. Turning to this clone: The antigen remains unidentified.

The clonotype originates from an adult who received the AZD1222 COVID-19 vaccine. The sample consisted of peripheral blood, taken 28 days after the second AZD1222 dose.

The CDR3 nucleotides are TGTGCCAGCAGCGGCGGGGGGGTACTCAATGAAAAACTGTTTTTT. Its translation is CASSGGGVLNEKLFF. V and J are TRBV7-8 and TRBJ1-4, with D perhaps matching TRBD1 (5 bases). The CDR3 extends over 15 amino acids. V was trimmed by 5 bases and J by 5 bases, leaving 15 bases between them. CDR1 and CDR2 from the germline V gene are SGHVS and FQNEAQ.